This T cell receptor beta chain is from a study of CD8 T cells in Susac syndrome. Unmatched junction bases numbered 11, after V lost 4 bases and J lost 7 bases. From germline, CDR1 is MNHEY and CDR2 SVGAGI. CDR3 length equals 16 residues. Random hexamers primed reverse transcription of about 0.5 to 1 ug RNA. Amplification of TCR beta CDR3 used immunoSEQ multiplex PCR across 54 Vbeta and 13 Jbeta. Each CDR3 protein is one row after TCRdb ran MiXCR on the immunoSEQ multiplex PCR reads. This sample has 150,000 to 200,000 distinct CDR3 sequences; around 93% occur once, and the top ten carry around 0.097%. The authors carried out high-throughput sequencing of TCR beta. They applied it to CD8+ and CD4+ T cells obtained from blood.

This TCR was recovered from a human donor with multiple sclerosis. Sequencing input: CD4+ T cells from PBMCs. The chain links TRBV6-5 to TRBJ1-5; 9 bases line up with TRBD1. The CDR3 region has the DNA TGTGCCAGCAGTTCTCCGGGACAGGGAAGGGGCCAGCCCCAGCATTTT. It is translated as CASSSPGQGRGQPQHF.